This T cell receptor (beta chain) was identified in a study of blood T cell repertoires in COVID-19. Profiling relied on immunoSEQ multiplex PCR, and the TCRdb table lists in-frame clones only, not all of them. The table shows about 160,000 clones, with approximately 80% occurring only once. This CDR3 is built from 18 residues. Trimming removed 4 bases from V and 1 base from J, with 23 bases in between. Germline assignment: CDR1 MNHNS and CDR2 SASEGT. This rearrangement joins TRBV6-1 to TRBJ2-7; unclear D gene. This clonotype was obtained from a woman aged 80 or over with acute or convalescent COVID-19. The specimen sequenced was peripheral blood. CDR3 amino acids: CASSAPQSAGLISYEQYF. In DNA, the CDR3 is TGTGCCAGCAGTGCCCCGCAATCGGCAGGCCTGATATCCTACGAGCAGTACTTC.